This T cell receptor beta chain was observed in a study of blood T cells in healthy people across ages. Each sample gave at least 7 million isolated PBMCs. Trimming stripped 1 base from V and 4 bases from J, with 10 bases between. Germline V CDR1 and CDR2: SGHDN, FVKESK. This CDR3 is built from 15 residues. The use of a sample-barcoded 5' primer and a J-beta primer mix characterized a second PCR of 7 to 11 cycles. A template-switch adaptor that had 12 random nucleotides put a tag on each cDNA molecule. MiXCR was run by TCRdb on the 5' RACE reads, yielding one entry per CDR3 protein. The sample yields some 800,000 distinct CDR3 sequences, about 42% seen once. This clonotype was picked up a small number of times.

This sequence originates from a man in his 60s in good health. Sequencing was done on a sample of blood. The chain recombines TRBV14 with TRBJ1-4; weak D call: TRBD1 (6 bases). Written as DNA, the CDR3 is TGTGCCAGCAGCCAAGCTCGGGGGCGTAATGAAAAACTGTTTTTT. This sequence encodes CASSQARGRNEKLFF.